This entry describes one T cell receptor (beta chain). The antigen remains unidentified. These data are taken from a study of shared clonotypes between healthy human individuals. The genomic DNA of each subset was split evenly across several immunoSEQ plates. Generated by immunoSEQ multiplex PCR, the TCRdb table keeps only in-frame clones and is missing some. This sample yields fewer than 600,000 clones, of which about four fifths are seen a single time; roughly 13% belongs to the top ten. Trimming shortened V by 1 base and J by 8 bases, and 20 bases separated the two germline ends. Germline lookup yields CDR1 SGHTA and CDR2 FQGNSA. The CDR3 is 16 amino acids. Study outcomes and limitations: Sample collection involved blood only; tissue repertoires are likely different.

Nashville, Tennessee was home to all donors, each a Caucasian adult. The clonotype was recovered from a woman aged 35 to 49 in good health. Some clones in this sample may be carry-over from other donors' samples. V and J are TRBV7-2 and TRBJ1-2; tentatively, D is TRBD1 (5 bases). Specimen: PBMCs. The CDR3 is CASSLVAPGTHEGYTF. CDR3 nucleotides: TGTGCCAGCAGCTTAGTTGCCCCCGGGACTCACGAGGGCTACACCTTC.